This T cell receptor beta chain was sequenced in a study of cytomegalovirus exposure and HLA in healthy donors. Study summary: Among approximately 390 genotyped donors, about 80% fell in the Caucasian-associated ancestry cluster. Overall study findings and caveats: When a later analysis compared HLA-associated TCR beta chains with equally common others, the HLA-associated chains turned out to be more clonally expanded and to have lower generation probabilities. The investigators catalogued 180 or so TCR beta chains as cytomegalovirus-associated.

As for this clone: Its antigen remains unknown.

Researchers ran the PCR with 60 Vbeta and 13 Jbeta primers. Using immunoSEQ multiplex PCR, the repertoire was profiled, and TCRdb retains in-frame clones only, with some absent. The repertoire has 100,000 to 120,000 clones, 60% to 85% of them found once; the top ten carry approximately 1.2%. Germline values: CDR1 SGHDN, CDR2 FVKESK. Germline trimming cut 4 bases from V and 3 bases from J; bases unmatched to any gene: 7. The CDR3 is 15 amino acids. The TCR comes from a young woman in good health and CMV-seronegative. V gene TRBV14 combines with J gene TRBJ2-3; 7 bases are shared with TRBD1. Sequenced: PBMCs. CDR3 amino acids: CASSPRQGGTDTQYF. In nucleotides, the CDR3 is TGTGCCAGCAGCCCCCGACAGGGTGGTACAGATACGCAGTATTTT. Variable domain in full (rest from reference TRBV14 and TRBJ2-3): EAGVTQFPSHSVIEKGQTVTLRCDPISGHDNLYWYRRVMGKEIKFLLHFVKESKQDESGMPNNRFLAERTGGTYSTLKVQPAELEDSGVYFCASSPRQGGTDTQYFGPGTRLTVL.